Listed below are T cell receptor beta chains from one sample, sequenced in a study of shared clonotypes between healthy human individuals. The table came from immunoSEQ multiplex PCR; TCRdb's copy has only in-frame clones and leaves some out. The repertoire holds around 690,000 clones, less than 95% seen once, with 34% in the top ten. Sequenced input: memory CD8+ T cells from PBMCs. All receptors come from a man between 18 and 29 years old in good health. Some clones in this sample may be carry-over from other donors' samples. CDR3s include the opening cysteine and the closing phenylalanine or tryptophan. Fields, in order: V gene, CDR3 protein.

v_call: TRBV9; cdr3_aa: CASSVGDRGSYEQYF
v_call: TRBV9; cdr3_aa: CASSVSGRASNEQFF
v_call: TRBV19; cdr3_aa: CASSMVLWETQYF
v_call: TRBV11-2; cdr3_aa: CASSLGLINEFGKLFF
v_call: TRBV7-8; cdr3_aa: CASSRGVRAKLYEQYF
v_call: TRBV7-9; cdr3_aa: CAGLGNEQFF
v_call: TRBV6-1; cdr3_aa: CASSDPGSGELFF
v_call: TRBV4-2; cdr3_aa: CASSQERGPSREDEQFF
v_call: TRBV2; cdr3_aa: CASSEFAQSGVETQYF
v_call: TRBV11-2; cdr3_aa: CASSLIRGPQETQYF
v_call: TRBV18; cdr3_aa: CASSPPGQAYGYTF
v_call: TRBV4-3; cdr3_aa: CASSQDTASGSYEQYF
v_call: TRBV27; cdr3_aa: CASSLMPFSRGPSGTGELFF
v_call: TRBV7-9; cdr3_aa: CASSPGRNYGYTF
v_call: TRBV30; cdr3_aa: CAWSDTSYNEQFF
v_call: TRBV4-3; cdr3_aa: CASSSGMNGEKLFF
v_call: TRBV9; cdr3_aa: CASSAQLLDTGELFF
v_call: TRBV5-6; cdr3_aa: CASSEGQGLSYEQYF
v_call: TRBV27; cdr3_aa: CASSQTEWGETQYF
v_call: TRBV7-9; cdr3_aa: CASSSSGSLSYEQYF
v_call: TRBV28; cdr3_aa: CASSLSVEAFF
v_call: TRBV30; cdr3_aa: CAWRNGTAPLGRHEQYF
v_call: TRBV30; cdr3_aa: CAWKDRGPTYEQYF
v_call: TRBV6-4; cdr3_aa: CASSSGSVNEQFF
v_call: TRBV27; cdr3_aa: CASSLGQSYEQYF
v_call: TRBV27; cdr3_aa: CASSLKGTTYGYTF
v_call: TRBV11-2; cdr3_aa: CASSPPSGVSAYNEQFF
v_call: TRBV27; cdr3_aa: CASSLDSEETQYF
v_call: TRBV30; cdr3_aa: CAWSHIRGSIYGYTF
v_call: TRBV14; cdr3_aa: CASSLGQYSEAFF
v_call: TRBV28; cdr3_aa: CASSARKASSNEQFF
v_call: TRBV5-1; cdr3_aa: CASSFRGLAGGPRSYEQYF
v_call: TRBV28; cdr3_aa: CASSLTEQETQYF
v_call: TRBV4-3; cdr3_aa: CASSQGGGNYEQYF
v_call: TRBV7-9; cdr3_aa: CASSLKGERYEQYF
v_call: TRBV28; cdr3_aa: CASRGQGAEDTQYF
v_call: TRBV27; cdr3_aa: CASSPDRMSYEQYF
v_call: TRBV28; cdr3_aa: CASSGHTNTGELFF
v_call: TRBV9; cdr3_aa: CASSVAEGWIISGELFF
v_call: TRBV2; cdr3_aa: CASSTGVAKNIQYF
v_call: TRBV5-6; cdr3_aa: CASSPGQAAWGTQYF
v_call: TRBV5-1; cdr3_aa: CASSLVRGNYEQYF
v_call: TRBV25-1; cdr3_aa: CASSEWRDTIYF
v_call: TRBV5-6; cdr3_aa: CASSGTAEERYGYTF
v_call: TRBV28; cdr3_aa: CASSPQAPNTEAFF
v_call: TRBV7-9; cdr3_aa: CASSLGADTQYF
v_call: TRBV5-8; cdr3_aa: CASSFNEQFF
v_call: TRBV7-9; cdr3_aa: CASKGGYMNTEAFF
v_call: TRBV30; cdr3_aa: CAWSAGGDYEQYF
v_call: TRBV11-2; cdr3_aa: CASSSKGRPSNSPLHF
v_call: TRBV15; cdr3_aa: CATSREGEHYGYTF
v_call: TRBV15; cdr3_aa: CATSRVHRDGEQYF
v_call: TRBV28; cdr3_aa: CASGYLPQGQPQHF
v_call: TRBV7-9; cdr3_aa: CASSPTGGLGTGELFF